A single T cell receptor beta chain is shown here with its context. Its antigen remains undetermined. Qualities for individual bases were not recorded, and no much larger clone is one base off. CDR1 SNHLY and CDR2 FYNNEI are derived from the germline V gene. Measured from the cysteine to the phenylalanine, the CDR3 is 13 residues long. Here the CDR3 DNA is all that survives: 39 bases in frame from base 1. Deletion took 6 bases off V and 3 bases off J, with a span of 9 bases between the germline ends. The data belong to a study of T cell changes during pregnancy in multiple sclerosis (dated by TCRdb to between 2019 and 2020). Regarding the study in general: The study looked at changes in the T cell repertoire across pregnancy in women with multiple sclerosis.

Libraries were prepared through the immunoSEQ multiplex PCR assay. TCRdb took this table from immuneACCESS and kept in-frame rearrangements with V and J called. Such tables lack part of the clones; where checked against another copy, unresolved V genes explain under half of the gap, and the rest is unexplained. Across this sample there are 43,000 or so clones, with about 90% seen only once. Around 2% of the sample is in the top ten clones. Sequencing was performed on peripheral blood, taken in the first trimester of pregnancy. Here the chain combines TRBV2 and TRBJ1-5, with a tentative D gene TRBD1 over 5 matching bases. This clonotype was obtained from a female donor with multiple sclerosis, enrolled in a pregnancy study. The nucleotide sequence reads as follows: TGTGCCAGCAGGGTGGGGCTCAATCAGCCCCAGCATTTT. This yields the protein CASRVGLNQPQHF. Supplemented by the reference TRBV2 and TRBJ1-5 proteins around the CDR3, the complete variable domain is EPEVTQTPSHQVTQMGQEVILRCVPISNHLYFYWYRQILGQKVEFLVSFYNNEISEKSEIFDDQFSVERPDGSNFTLKIRSTKLEDSAMYFCASRVGLNQPQHFGDGTRLSIL.